This T cell receptor (beta chain) was sequenced during a study of T cell changes during pregnancy in multiple sclerosis. For this clone: The same CDR3 also results from other DNA sequences found in this sample.

CDR3 length: 14 residues. The V gene lost 0 bases and the J gene lost 2 bases, with 9 bases spanning the gap. Germline V gene sequence: CDR1 SGHRS, CDR2 YFSETQ. The data were produced by immunoSEQ multiplex PCR, yet TCRdb's version contains in-frame clones alone and is incomplete. The repertoire consists of 85,000 to 130,000 clones, with around 93% occurring once and the leading ten covering roughly 1.5%. Source: peripheral blood, taken after pregnancy. The V and J genes are TRBV5-1 and TRBJ2-7; D is perhaps TRBD2 (5 bases). The source is a female donor with multiple sclerosis, enrolled in a pregnancy study. The CDR3, as DNA: TGCGCCAGCAGCTTGGTTGGGAGTACCTACGAGCAGTACTTC. This gives the protein CASSLVGSTYEQYF.